This TCR beta chain was sequenced during a study of blood T cell repertoires in COVID-19. Profiling relied on immunoSEQ multiplex PCR, and the TCRdb table lists in-frame clones only, not all of them. The sample includes some 56,000 clones, around four fifths of them seen just once. This sequence originates from an elderly woman with acute or convalescent COVID-19. Sequencing used peripheral blood.

The CDR3 here is CSGLGYRGMAEAFF. CDR3 in DNA: TGCAGCGGCCTGGGGTACAGGGGGATGGCTGAAGCTTTCTTT. V is TRBV29-1 and J is TRBJ1-1; 8 positions match TRBD1. With V trimmed by 7 bases and J by 6 bases, 13 bases remained unmatched. Germline V lookup: CDR1 SQVTM, CDR2 ANQGSEA. There are 14 residues in the CDR3. Using reference TRBV29-1 and TRBJ1-1 for the parts outside the CDR3, the full variable domain is SAVISQKPSRDICQRGTSLTIQCQVDSQVTMMFWYRQQPGQSLTLIATANQGSEATYESGFVIDKFPISRPNLTFSTLTVSNMSPEDSSIYLCSGLGYRGMAEAFFGQGTRLTVV.